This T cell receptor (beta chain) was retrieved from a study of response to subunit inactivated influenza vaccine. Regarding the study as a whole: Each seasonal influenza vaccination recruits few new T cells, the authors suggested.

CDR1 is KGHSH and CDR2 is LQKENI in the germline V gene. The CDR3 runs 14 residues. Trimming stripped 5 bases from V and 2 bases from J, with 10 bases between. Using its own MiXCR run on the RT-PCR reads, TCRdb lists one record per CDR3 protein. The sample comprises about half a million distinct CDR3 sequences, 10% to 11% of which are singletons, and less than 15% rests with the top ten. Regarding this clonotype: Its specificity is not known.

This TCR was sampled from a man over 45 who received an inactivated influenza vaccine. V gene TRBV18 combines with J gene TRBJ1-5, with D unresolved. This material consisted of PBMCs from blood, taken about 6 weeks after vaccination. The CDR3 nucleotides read TGTGCCAGCTCATCTAGGCGAGGCAATCAGCCCCAGCATTTT. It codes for CASSSRRGNQPQHF.